The count of the clone carrying this T cell receptor beta chain is one. An end of the junction differs from the germline gene, which may be a read error. The record originates from a study of metastatic and nonmetastatic thyroid tumors. Study details: Comparative analysis of repertoires was undertaken across blood and tumor or nodule tissue obtained from malignant and benign thyroid patients.

Using MiXCR, TCRdb reanalyzed the PCR reads. The data hold some 8,800 clones, with about 20% observed a single time. Each patient went into thyroid surgery without having received any treatment. Germline V CDR1 and CDR2: SGHTA, FQGNSA. The CDR3 totals 14 residues. The rearrangement links TRBV7-2 to TRBJ2-1; D perhaps matches TRBD1 (5 bases). The sequence was obtained from a female donor with papillary thyroid cancer or a benign thyroid nodule (not recorded which). Some clones in this sample may be carry-over from other donors' samples. Sequencing input: adjacent normal tissue. The CDR3 DNA follows: TGTGCCAGCAGCTTAGGACCAGGGCAGGATGAGCGGTTCTTC. As protein: CASSLGPGQDERFF.